A single sample gave rise to the 17 T cell receptor beta chains below, sequenced in a study of tumor T cells in aggressive B-cell lymphoma (dated by TCRdb to the late 2010s). The receptor library was made with the immunoSEQ multiplex PCR assay. The source is immuneACCESS, and TCRdb retained only in-frame sequences with V and J called. Part of the clones is not carried over; for the studies checked, unresolved V genes explain less than half of this, and the remainder is unexplained. The sample contains about 5,000 clones, less than 90% of them found a single time. The ten largest clones represent 2.5% to 3.5% of the sample. The sample consisted of tumor tissue. The receptors stem from an adult with diffuse large B cell lymphoma.

Note on this clone: A read error may produce the germline difference seen at one junction end. The rearrangement links TRBV6-1 to TRBJ2-2; 7 nucleotides match TRBD1. The CDR3 spans 17 residues. Looked up from germline, CDR1 is MNHNS and CDR2 is SASEGT. CDR3 DNA sequence: TGTGCCGGCAGTGAAATGCCGGGACAGATCAACACCGGGGAGCTGTTTTTT. This sequence encodes CAGSEMPGQINTGELFF.

V gene TRBV27 combines with J gene TRBJ2-1; 9 nucleotides match TRBD2. J lost 8 bases, V lost 5 bases, and 13 bases had no gene match. CDR3 length equals 16 residues. The germline gives CDR1 MNHEY, CDR2 SMNVEV (reference sequence). CDR3 loop: CASSAGLALPWHEQFF. For the CDR3, the DNA is TGTGCCAGCAGTGCGGGACTAGCCCTCCCGTGGCATGAGCAGTTCTTC.

This clone has just one count. The chain carries TRBV29-1 and TRBJ1-2; TRBD1 might be the D (5 bases). V was shortened by 5 bases and J by 4 bases, with 26 bases between the two germline ends. CDR3 size: 17 residues. Germline CDR1 reads SQVTM; CDR2 reads ANQGSEA. In nucleotides, the CDR3 is TGCAGCGTTCTCCCCCGAACGACAGAACCCGCTCCCTATGGCTACACCTTC. It is translated as CSVLPRTTEPAPYGYTF.

This clone was recorded a few times. This chain links TRBV19 with TRBJ1-5, with D perhaps matching TRBD1 (5 bases). The CDR3 contains 16 residues. Germline V gene data show CDR1 as LNHDA and CDR2 as SQIVND (reference sequence). V dropped 1 base and J dropped 6 bases, with 16 bases sitting between them. The CDR3 spells CASSIVPGPGGQPQHF. The DNA of the CDR3 is TGTGCCAGTAGTATAGTGCCGGGGCCGGGGGGTCAGCCCCAGCATTTT.

J is TRBJ2-3 and V is TRBV19; tentative D call: TRBD2 (7 bases). Trimming left V 5 bases short and J 0 bases short, with 18 bases between. This CDR3 comprises 17 residues. Per germline, CDR1 LNHDA and CDR2 SQIVND (reference sequence). The CDR3 DNA is TGTGCCAGTAGTCCTGGGGGGGGCGAGATAAGCACAGATACGCAGTATTTT. Its translation is CASSPGGGEISTDTQYF.

V and J are TRBV7-2 and TRBJ2-5, with 9 positions matching TRBD2. V was clipped by 4 bases and J by 7 bases; unmatched bases: 13. The CDR3 consists of 16 residues. Germline CDR1 is SGHTA and CDR2 is FQGNSA. CDR3 bases: TGTGCCAGCAGCTCCTTTGGCGGGGGGGCCCCGGGGACCCAGTACTTC. Encoded protein: CASSSFGGGAPGTQYF.

The rearrangement uses TRBV10-1 and TRBJ2-2, with TRBD2 matching over 9 bases. V shed 5 bases, J shed 7 bases, and the junction held 8 bases outside the gene matches. The CDR3 is made up of 15 amino acids. Germline V CDR1 and CDR2: WNHNN, SYGVQD (reference sequence). CDR3 DNA sequence: TGCGCCAGCAGTAGGATCCTAGCGGGAATCGGGGAGCTGTTTTTT. Translation gives CASSRILAGIGELFF.

This clone appeared a single time. V usage is TRBV9 and J usage is TRBJ2-5, with D perhaps matching TRBD1 (5 bases). Trimming removed 4 bases at V and 5 bases at J, with 27 bases between. This CDR3 comprises 18 residues. Germline V CDR1 and CDR2: SGDLS, YYNGEE. Here the CDR3 DNA reads TGTGCCAGCAGCCCCCTGAGCCAGGGTCGATTAGACTGGGAGACCCAGTACTTC. It codes for CASSPLSQGRLDWETQYF.

The chain joins TRBV7-6 to TRBJ1-1; a possible D gene is TRBD1 (6 bases). The germline CDR1 and CDR2 sequences are SGHVS and FNYEAQ. The V end lost 6 bases, the J end lost 5 bases, and 22 bases lay between the germline ends. The CDR3 spans 16 residues. The CDR3 region has the DNA TGTGCCAGCAGTGCGGGCAGGGGTTCGGGGAAAACTGAAGCTTTCTTT. Protein product: CASSAGRGSGKTEAFF.

Points on this clone: A junction boundary mismatches the germline segment, possibly from a read error. This chain joins TRBV15 and TRBJ1-1; D perhaps matches TRBD1 (5 bases). The CDR3 length is 12 residues. Germline lookup yields CDR1 LNHNV and CDR2 YYDKDF (reference sequence). CDR3 sequence (DNA): TGTGCCACCAGTAGAGTTTCAGGGAAAGCTTTCTTT. Its translation: CATSRVSGKAFF.

The chain combines TRBV5-4 with TRBJ2-1; TRBD2 aligns across 8 bases. Trimming cost V 4 bases and J 0 bases; bases outside gene matches: 6. The CDR3 covers 16 residues. Germline CDR1 and CDR2: SGHNT and YYREEE (reference sequence). The CDR3 loop reads CASSIERGRSYNEQFF. The CDR3, as DNA: TGTGCCAGCAGCATTGAGCGGGGGCGCTCCTACAATGAGCAGTTCTTC.

J is TRBJ2-7 and V is TRBV6-9, with 7 bases identical to TRBD1. CDR3 size: 15 residues. Looked up from germline, CDR1 is MNHGY and CDR2 is SVAAGI. Germline trimming cut 2 bases from V and 1 base from J; bases unmatched to any gene: 5. The CDR3 DNA reads TGTGCCAGCAGTTATACACAGGGGTTATCCTACGAGCAGTACTTC. It codes for CASSYTQGLSYEQYF.

This chain connects TRBV4-3 to TRBJ2-1; D gene unclear. V was shortened by 0 bases and J by 9 bases, with 9 bases between the two germline ends. Germline V CDR1 and CDR2: LGHNA, YSLEER. The CDR3 runs 13 residues. Here the CDR3 reads CASSQDLSFEQFF. The CDR3 region has the DNA TGCGCCAGCAGCCAAGATTTGTCGTTTGAGCAGTTCTTC.

The gene calls are TRBV29-1 and TRBJ2-1, with TRBD2 matching over 8 bases. Germline V gene sequence: CDR1 SQVTM, CDR2 ANQGSEA. This CDR3 contains 13 residues. Trimming took 7 bases from V and 6 from J; bases not matched to a gene: 8. The CDR3 sequence: CSGGGRMINEQFF. The CDR3 DNA reads as TGCAGCGGGGGCGGGAGGATGATCAATGAGCAGTTCTTC.

The V call is TRBV5-1, the J call TRBJ1-2; 9 nucleotides agree with TRBD1. CDR3 length equals 13 residues. J was trimmed by 8 bases and V by 4 bases; bases with no gene match: 6. Per the germline V gene, CDR1 is SGHRS and CDR2 is YFSETQ. The CDR3 coding sequence is TGCGCCAGCAGCGGCCGGGACAGGGACGGCTACACCTTC. It translates to CASSGRDRDGYTF.

The rearrangement links TRBV7-2 to TRBJ2-3; 8 bases map to TRBD1. Per the germline V gene, CDR1 is SGHTA and CDR2 is FQGNSA. Trimming took 1 base from V and 3 from J; bases not matched to a gene: 9. The CDR3 extends over 17 amino acids. The CDR3 DNA reads TGTGCCAGCAGCTTAGTGAGAATGACAGGGGTGACAGATACGCAGTATTTT. Its protein is CASSLVRMTGVTDTQYF.

The chain links TRBV29-1 to TRBJ1-2; 8 bases agree with TRBD1. Germline V lookup: CDR1 SQVTM, CDR2 ANQGSEA. J was trimmed by 3 bases and V by 7 bases; bases with no gene match: 7. This CDR3 is built from 13 residues. The CDR3 DNA is TGCAGCGCCTGGACAGGGAAAGACTATGGCTACACCTTC. Encoded protein: CSAWTGKDYGYTF. Combining the CDR3 with reference TRBV29-1 and TRBJ1-2 gives the whole variable domain SAVISQKPSRDICQRGTSLTIQCQVDSQVTMMFWYRQQPGQSLTLIATANQGSEATYESGFVIDKFPISRPNLTFSTLTVSNMSPEDSSIYLCSAWTGKDYGYTFGSGTRLTVV.